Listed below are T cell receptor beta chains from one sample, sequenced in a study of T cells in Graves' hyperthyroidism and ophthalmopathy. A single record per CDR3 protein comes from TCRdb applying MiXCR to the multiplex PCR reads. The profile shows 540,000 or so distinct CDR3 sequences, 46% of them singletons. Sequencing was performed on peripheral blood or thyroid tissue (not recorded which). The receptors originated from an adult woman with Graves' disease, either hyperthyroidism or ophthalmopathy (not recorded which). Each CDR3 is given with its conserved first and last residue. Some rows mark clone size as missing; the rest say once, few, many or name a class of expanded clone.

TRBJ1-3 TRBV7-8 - CASSRGGPGNTIYF
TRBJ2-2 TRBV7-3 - CASSLFQSGGELFF
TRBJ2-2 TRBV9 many CASTLRPADGELFF
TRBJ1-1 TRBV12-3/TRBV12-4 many CASSLDGRSTEAFF
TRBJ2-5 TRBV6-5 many CASKMDRIQETQYF
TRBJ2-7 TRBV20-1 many CSARGSLAGDSGEQYF
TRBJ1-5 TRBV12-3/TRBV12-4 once CASSSGNSMAQHF
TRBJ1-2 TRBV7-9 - CASSRGQAHYGYTF
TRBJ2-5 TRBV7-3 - CASSIGTGVLDTQYF
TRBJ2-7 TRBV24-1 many CATSVIPGFHSYEQYF
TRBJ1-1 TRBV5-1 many CASSYRALNTEAFF
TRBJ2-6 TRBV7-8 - CASSRQSSGANVLIF
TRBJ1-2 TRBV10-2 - CASSAEGDYGYTF
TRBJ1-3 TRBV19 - CASGRYLYSGNTIYF
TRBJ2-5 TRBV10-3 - CAISDRDGMMETQYF
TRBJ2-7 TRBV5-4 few CASNLLAGDEQYF
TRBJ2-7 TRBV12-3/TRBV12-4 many CATAKGYEQYF
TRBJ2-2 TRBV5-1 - CASSLGGREVLF
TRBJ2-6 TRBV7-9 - CATHPRTSSGANVLTF
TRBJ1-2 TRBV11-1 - CASSLRQGDSYGYTF
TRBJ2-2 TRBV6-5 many CASSYSWHTGELFF
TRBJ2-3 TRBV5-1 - CANSLGAASTDTQYF
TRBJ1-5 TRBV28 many CASRPPGTISNQPQHF
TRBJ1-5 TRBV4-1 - CASSLPGAHNQPQHF
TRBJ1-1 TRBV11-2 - CASSLGGGGEAFF
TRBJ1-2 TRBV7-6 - CASSALSGTVANYGYTF
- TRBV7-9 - CASTLTETYTYNEQFF
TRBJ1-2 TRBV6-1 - CASSSGQAANYGYTF
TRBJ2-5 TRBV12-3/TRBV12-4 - CASRGGTQYF
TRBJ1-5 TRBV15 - CATSRVVNQPQHF
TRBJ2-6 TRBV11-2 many CASSLYPDGMASGANVLTF
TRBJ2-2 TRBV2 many CASWASENTGELFF
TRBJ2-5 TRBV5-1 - CASSPGQGGGETQYF
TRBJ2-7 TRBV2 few CASSGDRFSYEQYF
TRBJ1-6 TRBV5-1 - CASAYREEALHF
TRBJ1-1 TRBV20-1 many CSARDWRAKNTEAFF
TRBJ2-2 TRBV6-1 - CASSELTGGTGELFF
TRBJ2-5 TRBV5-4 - CASSILAGQGSGETQYF
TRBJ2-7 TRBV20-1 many CSVLSKGLSYEQYF
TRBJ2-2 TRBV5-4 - CASSPPGQANTGELSW
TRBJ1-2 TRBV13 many CASSLRLVAEYGYTF
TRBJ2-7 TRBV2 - CASSDGTGGSEQYF